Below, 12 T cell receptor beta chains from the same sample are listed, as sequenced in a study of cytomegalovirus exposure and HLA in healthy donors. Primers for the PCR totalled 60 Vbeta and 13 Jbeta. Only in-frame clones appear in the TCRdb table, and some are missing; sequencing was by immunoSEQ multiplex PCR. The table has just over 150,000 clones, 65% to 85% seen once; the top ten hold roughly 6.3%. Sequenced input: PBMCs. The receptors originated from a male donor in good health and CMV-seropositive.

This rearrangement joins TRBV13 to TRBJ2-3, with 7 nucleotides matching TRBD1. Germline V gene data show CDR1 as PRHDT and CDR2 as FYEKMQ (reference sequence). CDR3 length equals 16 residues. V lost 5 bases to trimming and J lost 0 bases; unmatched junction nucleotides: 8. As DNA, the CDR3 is TGTGCCAGCAGCGGTCGGACAGGCCGGAGCACAGATACGCAGTATTTT. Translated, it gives CASSGRTGRSTDTQYF.

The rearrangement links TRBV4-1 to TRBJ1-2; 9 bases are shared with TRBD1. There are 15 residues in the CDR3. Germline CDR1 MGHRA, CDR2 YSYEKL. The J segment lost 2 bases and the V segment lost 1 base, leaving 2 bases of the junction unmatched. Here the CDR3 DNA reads TGCGCCAGCAGCCAAGCGGGGACAGGGAACTATGGCTACACCTTC. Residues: CASSQAGTGNYGYTF.

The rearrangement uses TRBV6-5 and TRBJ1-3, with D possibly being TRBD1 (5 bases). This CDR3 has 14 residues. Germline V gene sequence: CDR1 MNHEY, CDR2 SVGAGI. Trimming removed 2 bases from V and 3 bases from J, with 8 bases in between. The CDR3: CASSYGGDGNTIYF. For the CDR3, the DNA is TGTGCCAGCAGTTACGGGGGGGATGGAAACACCATATATTTT.

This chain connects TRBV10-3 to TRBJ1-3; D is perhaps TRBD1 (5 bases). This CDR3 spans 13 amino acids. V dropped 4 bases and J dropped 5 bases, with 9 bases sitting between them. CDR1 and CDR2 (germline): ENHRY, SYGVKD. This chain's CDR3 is CAISGAGRNTIYF. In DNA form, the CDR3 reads TGTGCCATCAGTGGGGCAGGGAGAAACACCATATATTTT.

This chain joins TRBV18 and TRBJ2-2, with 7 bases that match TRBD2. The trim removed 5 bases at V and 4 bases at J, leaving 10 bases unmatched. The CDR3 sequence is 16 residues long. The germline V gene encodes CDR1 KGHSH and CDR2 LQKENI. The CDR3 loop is CASSFSGGRSTGELFF. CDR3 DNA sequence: TGTGCCAGCTCATTCTCCGGCGGGAGAAGCACCGGGGAGCTGTTTTTT.

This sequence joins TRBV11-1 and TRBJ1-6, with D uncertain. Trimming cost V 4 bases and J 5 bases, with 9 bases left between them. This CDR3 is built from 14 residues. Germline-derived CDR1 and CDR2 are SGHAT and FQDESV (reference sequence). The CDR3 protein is CASSSTLHNSPLHF. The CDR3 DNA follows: TGTGCCAGCAGCTCTACCTTACATAATTCACCCCTCCACTTT.

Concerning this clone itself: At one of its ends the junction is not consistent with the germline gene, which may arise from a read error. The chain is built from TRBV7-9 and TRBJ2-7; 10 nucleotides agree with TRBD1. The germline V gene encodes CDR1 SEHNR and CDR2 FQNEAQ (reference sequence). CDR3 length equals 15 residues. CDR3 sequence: CSSSPIRQGAREQYF. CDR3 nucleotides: TGTTCCAGCAGCCCGATCCGACAGGGGGCGAGGGAGCAGTACTTC.

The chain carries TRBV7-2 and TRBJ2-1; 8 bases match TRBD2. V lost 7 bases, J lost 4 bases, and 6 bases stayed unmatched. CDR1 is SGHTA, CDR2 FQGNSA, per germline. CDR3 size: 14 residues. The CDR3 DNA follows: TGTGCCAGCACAGGGACTAGTAGTTACAATGAGCAGTTCTTC. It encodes CASTGTSSYNEQFF. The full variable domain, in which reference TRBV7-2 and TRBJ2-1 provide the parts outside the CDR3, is GAGVSQSPSNKVTEKGKDVELRCDPISGHTALYWYRQSLGQGLEFLIYFQGNSAPDKSGLPSDRFSAERTGGSVSTLTIQRTQQEDSAVYLCASTGTSSYNEQFFGPGTRLTVL.

The DNA for the CDR3 is TGTGCCGGCTACATCACGTCCGGGACTACCCTCTACGAGCAGTACTTC. Its protein is CAGYITSGTTLYEQYF. V gene TRBV2 combines with J gene TRBJ2-7; TRBD2 agrees at 7 bases. In germline, CDR1 is SNHLY, CDR2 FYNNEI. The CDR3 sequence is 16 residues long. V gave up 11 bases and J gave up 3 bases; unmatched junction bases: 19.

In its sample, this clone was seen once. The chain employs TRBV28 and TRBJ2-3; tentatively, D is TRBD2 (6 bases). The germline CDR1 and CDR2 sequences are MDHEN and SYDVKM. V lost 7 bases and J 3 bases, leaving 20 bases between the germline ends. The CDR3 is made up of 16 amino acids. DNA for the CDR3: TGTGCCAGCATGGGACGGGAGCGGAAAGGTACAGATACGCAGTATTTT. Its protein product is CASMGRERKGTDTQYF.

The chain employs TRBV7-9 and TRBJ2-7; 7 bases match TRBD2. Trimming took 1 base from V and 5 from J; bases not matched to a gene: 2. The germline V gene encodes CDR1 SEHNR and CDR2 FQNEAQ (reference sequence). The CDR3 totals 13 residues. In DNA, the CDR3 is TGTGCCAGCAGCTTAGGGGGGGGGAACGAGCAGTACTTC. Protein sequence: CASSLGGGNEQYF.

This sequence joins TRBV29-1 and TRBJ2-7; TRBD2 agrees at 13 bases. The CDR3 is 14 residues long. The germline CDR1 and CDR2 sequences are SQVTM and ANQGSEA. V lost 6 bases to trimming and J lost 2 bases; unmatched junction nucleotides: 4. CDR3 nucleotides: TGCAGCGTCGAGGGACTAGCGGGACCCTACGAGCAGTACTTC. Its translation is CSVEGLAGPYEQYF.